The sequence of this TCR beta chain was determined in a study of control samples from healthy donors and cancer patients. Sequenced by immunoSEQ multiplex PCR; TCRdb stores in-frame clones only, minus some. The sample contains around 26,000 clones, 75% to 85% of which appear only once. The sample taken for sequencing was PBMCs. The sequence came from a man aged 55-75 years with colorectal cancer.

This CDR3 is CASSQAAGAPSAEQFF. DNA of the CDR3: TGTGCCAGCAGCCAGGCGGCGGGGGCGCCCTCGGCTGAGCAGTTCTTC. V gene TRBV6-4 combines with J gene TRBJ2-1; D possibly corresponds to TRBD2 (7 bases). Germline CDR1 reads MRHNA; CDR2 reads SNTAGT. The CDR3 totals 16 residues. The V gene lost 6 bases and the J gene lost 9 bases, with 24 bases spanning the gap.